Described below is a single TCR beta chain sequence and its context. Its target is unknown. This record comes from a study of PD-1 blockade in classical Hodgkin lymphoma. Notes on the study in general: Baseline TCR diversity was reportedly lower in newly diagnosed patients than in healthy donors. It was reported as lower still in relapsed/refractory patients.

This CDR3 region has 15 residues. CDR1 and CDR2 (germline): LNHDA, SQIVND (reference sequence). V shed 5 bases and J shed 2 bases, with 13 bases lying between them. Using immunoSEQ multiplex PCR, the repertoire was profiled, and TCRdb retains in-frame clones only, with some absent. The sample carries over 10,000 clones, about 82% recorded once. Brentuximab vedotin exposure varied, and every patient relapsed after autologous stem cell transplantation. This chain joins TRBV19 and TRBJ1-5; possibly TRBD1 for D (5 bases). This receptor was obtained from a human donor with classical Hodgkin lymphoma. Sequenced material: peripheral blood mononuclear cells (PBMCs), taken at baseline. The DNA of the CDR3 is TGTGCCAGTAGTTCTAAGGGAGGGGGCAATCAGCCCCAGCATTTT. It is translated as CASSSKGGGNQPQHF.